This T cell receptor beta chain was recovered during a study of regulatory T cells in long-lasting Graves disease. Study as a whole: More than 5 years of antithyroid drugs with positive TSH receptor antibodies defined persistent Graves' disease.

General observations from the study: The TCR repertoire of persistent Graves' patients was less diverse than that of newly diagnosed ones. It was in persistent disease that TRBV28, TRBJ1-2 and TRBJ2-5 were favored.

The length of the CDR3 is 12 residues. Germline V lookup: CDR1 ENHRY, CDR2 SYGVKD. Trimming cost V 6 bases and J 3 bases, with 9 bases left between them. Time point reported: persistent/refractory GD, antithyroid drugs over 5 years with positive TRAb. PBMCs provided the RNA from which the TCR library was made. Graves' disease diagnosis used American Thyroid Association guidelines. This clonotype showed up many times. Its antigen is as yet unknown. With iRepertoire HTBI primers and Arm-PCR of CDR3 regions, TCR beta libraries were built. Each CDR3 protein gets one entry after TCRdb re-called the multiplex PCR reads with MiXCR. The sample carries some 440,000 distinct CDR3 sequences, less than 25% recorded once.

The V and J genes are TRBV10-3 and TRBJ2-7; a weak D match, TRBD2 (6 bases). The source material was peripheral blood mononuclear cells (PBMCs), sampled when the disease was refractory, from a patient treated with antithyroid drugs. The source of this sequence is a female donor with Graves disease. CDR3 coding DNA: TGTGCCATCAGGGGACTCTACTACGAGCAGTACTTC. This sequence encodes CAIRGLYYEQYF.